This T cell receptor (beta chain) was sequenced for a study of blood T cells in healthy people across ages. Overall study results and limits: TCR beta diversity per million T cells fell roughly linearly with age.

Germline CDR1 SNHLY, CDR2 FYNNEI. The CDR3 has 12 residues. Primed by a sample-barcoded 5' primer and a J-beta primer mix, a second PCR proceeded for roughly 7 to 12 cycles. TCRdb redid the calling of the 5' RACE reads with MiXCR, one entry per CDR3 protein. The table includes hundreds of thousands of distinct CDR3 sequences, more than 55% detected once. Concerning this clonotype itself: Its target is unknown.

The gene calls are TRBV2 and TRBJ2-7; 8 nucleotides agree with TRBD2. Matching the DNA end better, TRBJ2-4 makes the J call doubtful. This receptor was taken from a man between 35 and 55 years old in good health. Sequenced material: blood. The CDR3 reads CASNRGGYIQYF. In nucleotides, the CDR3 is TGTGCCAGCAACCGCGGGGGGTACATTCAGTACTTC.